Following are 19 T cell receptor beta chains from one sample sequenced in a study of T cells in Graves' hyperthyroidism and ophthalmopathy. The CDR3 regions of TCR beta were amplified from RNA transcripts. A set of HTBI primers served as the primers for a first-round RT-PCR of the TCR CDR3. TCRdb redid the calling of the multiplex PCR reads with MiXCR, one entry per CDR3 protein. The data contain some 140,000 distinct CDR3 sequences, approximately 20% of them seen just once; the ten biggest clones take up roughly 71%. Sequences were obtained from blood. These receptors came from a woman between 50 and 59 years old with Graves' hyperthyroidism that later progressed to Graves' ophthalmopathy.

This clonotype was observed many times. The chain couples TRBV18 to TRBJ1-1, with 8 positions matching TRBD1. Germline trimming cut 6 bases from V and 1 base from J; bases unmatched to any gene: 4. The CDR3 runs 14 residues. Germline lookup yields CDR1 KGHSH and CDR2 LQKENI. The CDR3 DNA reads as TGTGCCAGCTCCCGCGACAGGGGGAACACTGAAGCTTTCTTT. Its protein product is CASSRDRGNTEAFF. The whole variable domain, remainder taken from reference TRBV18 and TRBJ1-1, is NAGVMQNPRHLVRRRGQEARLRCSPMKGHSHVYWYRQLPEEGLKFMVYLQKENIIDESGMPKERFSAEFPKEGPSILRIQQVVRGDSAAYFCASSRDRGNTEAFFGQGTRLTVV.

This clonotype appeared many times. The chain carries TRBV3-1 and TRBJ2-5; D is undetermined. CDR3 size: 12 residues. CDR1 is LGHDT and CDR2 is YNNKEL in the germline V gene (reference sequence). V dropped 8 bases and J dropped 6 bases, with 13 bases sitting between them. The CDR3: CASGNGQKTQYF. CDR3 bases: TGTGCCAGCGGGAATGGGCAAAAGACCCAGTACTTC.

This chain uses TRBV6-1 with TRBJ2-3; no clear D gene. Trimming shortened V by 7 bases and J by 5 bases, and 7 bases separated the two germline ends. Looked up from germline, CDR1 is MNHNS and CDR2 is SASEGT. The CDR3 sequence is 11 residues long. The CDR3 here is CASILGDTQYF. The CDR3 DNA reads as TGTGCCAGCATCCTGGGAGATACGCAGTATTTT.

The table lists this clonotype with many counts. The rearrangement uses TRBV11-2 and TRBJ1-4; 8 bases map to TRBD1. Germline CDR1 is SGHAT and CDR2 is FQNNGV. Unmatched junction bases numbered 6, after V lost 6 bases and J lost 3 bases. The length of the CDR3 is 15 residues. The CDR3 is CASRPLDRANEKLFF. DNA of the CDR3: TGTGCCAGCAGACCACTGGACAGGGCTAATGAAAAACTGTTTTTT.

A note on this clonotype: At one of its ends the junction is not consistent with the germline gene, which may arise from a read error. The rearrangement joins TRBV7-3 to TRBJ1-4; TRBD1 is a possible D gene (6 bases). Looked up from germline, CDR1 is SGHTA and CDR2 is FQGTGA. This CDR3 has 16 amino acids. As DNA, the CDR3 is TGCGGACAGCTCAAGCGAGAGGGGGTAGGGGGGGAAAAACTGTTTTTT. Its translation is CGQLKREGVGGEKLFF.

This clonotype has at least ten counts. This chain links TRBV11-2 with TRBJ2-1; D is unclear. V lost 0 bases and J 8 bases, leaving 11 bases between the germline ends. CDR3 length equals 14 residues. CDR1 SGHAT and CDR2 FQNNGV come from the germline V gene. CDR3 nucleotide sequence: TGTGCCAGCAGCTTAGATCGGAAGGCGTATGAGCAGTTCTTC. This codes for CASSLDRKAYEQFF.

The chain links TRBV19 to TRBJ1-1, with D hard to call. Per germline, CDR1 LNHDA and CDR2 SQIVND (reference sequence). V lost 4 bases and J 1 base, leaving 16 bases between the germline ends. The CDR3 contains 16 residues. The CDR3, as DNA: TGTGCCAGTAGTAAATCCTCGCGCGGGAAGAACACTGAAGCTTTCTTT. Translation gives CASSKSSRGKNTEAFF.

Regarding this clonotype: Given a much more abundant clone one base away, this may be a read error. The V call is TRBV7-9, the J call TRBJ1-1, with no clear D. Trimming shortened V by 2 bases and J by 4 bases, and 11 bases separated the two germline ends. The CDR3 covers 14 residues. Looked up from germline, CDR1 is SEHNR and CDR2 is FQNEAQ (reference sequence). In DNA, the CDR3 is TGTGCCAGCAGCTTACTAGGGTCTAGCACTGAAGCTTTCTTT. Translated: CASSLLGSSTEAFF. The full variable domain, rest sourced from reference TRBV7-9 and TRBJ1-1, is DTGVSQNPRHKITKRGQNVTFRCDPISEHNRLYWYRQTLGQGPEFLTYFQNEAQLEKSRLLSDRFSAERPKGSFSTLEIQRTEQGDSAMYLCASSLLGSSTEAFFGQGTRLTVV.

This clonotype was seen repeatedly, ten times or more. The chain has TRBV3-1 and TRBJ2-5; D is undetermined. From germline, CDR1 is LGHDT and CDR2 YNNKEL (reference sequence). V was trimmed by 4 bases and J by 6 bases, leaving 12 bases between them. This CDR3 comprises 13 residues. The CDR3 sequence: CASSPSPGKTQYF. The CDR3 DNA reads as TGTGCCAGCAGCCCCAGCCCAGGCAAGACCCAGTACTTC.

This clonotype was counted between two and nine times. Just one base apart from a much larger clone, this may be a read error. The rearrangement uses TRBV6-1 and TRBJ1-1; no definite D call. Germline V CDR1 and CDR2: MNHNS, SASEGT. Trimming removed 6 bases from V and 1 base from J, with 9 bases in between. The length of the CDR3 is 13 residues. CDR3 sequence reads: CASRTRPNTEAFF. CDR3 nucleotide sequence: TGTGCCAGCAGAACCCGGCCGAACACTGAAGCTTTCTTT.

Comments on this clonotype: Its ends do not fully match the called genes, so a read error is possible. This rearrangement joins TRBV12-3 or TRBV12-4 to TRBJ2-2, with 8 bases fitting TRBD2. CDR3 size: 14 residues. CDR3 region: CASSLREGTVELFF. As DNA, the CDR3 is TGTGCCAGCAGTTTACGGGAGGGGACCGTGGAGCTGTTTTTT.

This clonotype has a count of ten or more. The gene calls are TRBV2 and TRBJ2-3; D not resolved. Germline V gene sequence: CDR1 SNHLY, CDR2 FYNNEI. CDR3 length equals 12 residues. The V gene lost 8 bases and the J gene lost 5 bases, with 11 bases spanning the gap. DNA for the CDR3: TGTGCCAGCGGTGTAGCTAGAGATACGCAGTATTTT. The encoded protein is CASGVARDTQYF.

This clonotype appeared many times. V gene TRBV2 combines with J gene TRBJ2-7; D gene unclear. Trimming cost V 0 bases and J 0 bases, with 9 bases left between them. This CDR3 spans 15 amino acids. The germline gives CDR1 SNHLY, CDR2 FYNNEI. CDR3: CASSEATASSYEQYF. In DNA, the CDR3 is TGTGCCAGCAGTGAAGCGACGGCTAGCTCCTACGAGCAGTACTTC.

The V and J genes are TRBV28 and TRBJ2-5, with D tentatively TRBD2 (6 bases). The CDR3 runs 14 residues. CDR1 MDHEN and CDR2 SYDVKM come from the germline V gene. V was trimmed by 8 bases and J by 4 bases, leaving 17 bases between them. The CDR3 DNA reads as TGTGCCAGCGCTACCCCTAGCGAGGGAGAGACCCAGTACTTC. Its translation is CASATPSEGETQYF.

This clonotype was picked up one time. The chain carries TRBV5-1 and TRBJ1-2; 9 bases are shared with TRBD1. Trimming cost V 4 bases and J 4 bases; bases outside gene matches: 5. The CDR3 extends over 14 amino acids. Germline-derived CDR1 and CDR2 are SGHRS and YFSETQ. The CDR3 is CASSTGQGSYGYTF. CDR3 DNA sequence: TGCGCCAGCAGCACGGGACAGGGAAGCTATGGCTACACCTTC.

This chain connects TRBV9 to TRBJ2-5, with a weak D call TRBD2 (6 bases). CDR1 is SGDLS and CDR2 is YYNGEE in the germline V gene. V was cut by 0 bases and J by 4 bases, with 7 bases left in between. CDR3 length: 13 residues. The CDR3 sequence: CASSVDGGETQYF. DNA for the CDR3: TGTGCCAGCAGCGTAGACGGGGGAGAGACCCAGTACTTC.

This chain connects TRBV19 to TRBJ2-1; the D gene could be TRBD1 or TRBD2 (6 bases each). Germline CDR1 LNHDA, CDR2 SQIVND (reference sequence). V was cut by 6 bases and J by 4 bases, with 13 bases left in between. The CDR3 contains 14 residues. The CDR3 loop reads CASRSRGAYNEQFF. The CDR3 coding sequence is TGTGCCAGTAGATCAAGGGGGGCTTACAATGAGCAGTTCTTC.

The V call is TRBV7-9, the J call TRBJ2-7; a weak D match, TRBD1 (8 bases). The CDR3 spans 16 residues. V lost 5 bases to trimming and J lost 3 bases, with 20 bases between them. The germline V gene encodes CDR1 SEHNR and CDR2 FQNEAQ (reference sequence). Here the CDR3 reads CASSESGTGAFYEQYF. CDR3 coding DNA: TGTGCCAGCAGCGAAAGCGGGACAGGCGCCTTCTACGAGCAGTACTTC. The whole variable domain, remainder taken from reference TRBV7-9 and TRBJ2-7, is DTGVSQNPRHKITKRGQNVTFRCDPISEHNRLYWYRQTLGQGPEFLTYFQNEAQLEKSRLLSDRFSAERPKGSFSTLEIQRTEQGDSAMYLCASSESGTGAFYEQYFGPGTRLTVT.

In this sample, this clonotype turned up a few times. This chain connects TRBV6-2 or TRBV6-3 to TRBJ2-6; D is ambiguous. With 2 bases removed from V and 1 base from J, the gap between germline ends came to 6 bases. Germline V gives CDR1 MNHEY, CDR2 SVGEGT. CDR3 length equals 15 residues. For the CDR3, the DNA is TGTGCCAGCAGTTACGGGAAATCTGGGGCCAACGTCCTGACTTTC. This sequence encodes CASSYGKSGANVLTF.